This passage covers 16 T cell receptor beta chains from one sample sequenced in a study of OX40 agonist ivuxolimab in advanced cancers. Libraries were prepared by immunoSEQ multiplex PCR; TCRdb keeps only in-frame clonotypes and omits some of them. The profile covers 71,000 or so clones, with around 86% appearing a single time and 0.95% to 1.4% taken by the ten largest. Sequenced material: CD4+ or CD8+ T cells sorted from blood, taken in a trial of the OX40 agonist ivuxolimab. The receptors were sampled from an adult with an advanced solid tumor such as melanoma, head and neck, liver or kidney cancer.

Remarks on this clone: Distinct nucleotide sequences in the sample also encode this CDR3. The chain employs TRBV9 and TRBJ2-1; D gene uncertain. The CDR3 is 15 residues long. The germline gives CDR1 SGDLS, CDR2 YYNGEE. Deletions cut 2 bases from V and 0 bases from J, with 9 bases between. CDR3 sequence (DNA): TGTGCCAGCAGCGTGGGCGAGAGCTCCTACAATGAGCAGTTCTTC. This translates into CASSVGESSYNEQFF.

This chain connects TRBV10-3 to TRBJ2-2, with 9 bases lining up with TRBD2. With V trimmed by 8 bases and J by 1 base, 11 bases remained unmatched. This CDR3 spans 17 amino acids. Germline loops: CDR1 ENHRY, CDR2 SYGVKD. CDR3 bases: TGTGCCATCCTAGTGATAGCGGGAGCCAGGAACACCGGGGAGCTGTTTTTT. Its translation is CAILVIAGARNTGELFF.

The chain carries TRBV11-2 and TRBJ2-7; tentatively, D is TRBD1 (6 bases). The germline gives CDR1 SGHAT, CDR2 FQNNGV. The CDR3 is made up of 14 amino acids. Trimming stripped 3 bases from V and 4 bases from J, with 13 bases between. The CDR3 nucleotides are TGTGCCAGCAGCTTCCAAAGGCAGGGGTACGAGCAGTACTTC. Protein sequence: CASSFQRQGYEQYF.

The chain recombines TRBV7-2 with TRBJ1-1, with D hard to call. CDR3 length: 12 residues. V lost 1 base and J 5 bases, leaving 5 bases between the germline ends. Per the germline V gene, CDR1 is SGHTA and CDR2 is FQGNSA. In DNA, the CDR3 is TGTGCCAGCAGCTTAGATGGGACTGAAGCTTTCTTT. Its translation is CASSLDGTEAFF. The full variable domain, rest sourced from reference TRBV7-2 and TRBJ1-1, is GAGVSQSPSNKVTEKGKDVELRCDPISGHTALYWYRQSLGQGLEFLIYFQGNSAPDKSGLPSDRFSAERTGGSVSTLTIQRTQQEDSAVYLCASSLDGTEAFFGQGTRLTVV.

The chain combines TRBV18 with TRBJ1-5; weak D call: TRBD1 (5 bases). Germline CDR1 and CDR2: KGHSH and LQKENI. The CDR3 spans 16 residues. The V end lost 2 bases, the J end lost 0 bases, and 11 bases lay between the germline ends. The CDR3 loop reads CASSPMTVDSNQPQHF. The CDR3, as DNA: TGTGCCAGCTCACCAATGACAGTCGATAGCAATCAGCCCCAGCATTTT.

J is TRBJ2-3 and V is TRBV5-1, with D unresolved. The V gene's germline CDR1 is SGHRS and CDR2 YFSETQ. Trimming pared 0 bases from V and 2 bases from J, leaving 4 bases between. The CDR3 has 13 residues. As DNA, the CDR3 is TGCGCCAGCAGCTTGGAGGTCACAGATACGCAGTATTTT. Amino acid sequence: CASSLEVTDTQYF. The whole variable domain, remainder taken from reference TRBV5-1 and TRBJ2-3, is KAGVTQTPRYLIKTRGQQVTLSCSPISGHRSVSWYQQTPGQGLQFLFEYFSETQRNKGNFPGRFSGRQFSNSRSEMNVSTLELGDSALYLCASSLEVTDTQYFGPGTRLTVL.

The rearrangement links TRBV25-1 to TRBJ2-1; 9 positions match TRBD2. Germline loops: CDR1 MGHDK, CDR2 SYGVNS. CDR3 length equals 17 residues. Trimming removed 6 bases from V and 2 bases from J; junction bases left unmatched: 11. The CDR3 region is CASSPPRGGRAYNEQFF. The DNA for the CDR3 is TGTGCCAGCAGCCCCCCCCGAGGCGGGAGGGCCTACAATGAGCAGTTCTTC.

CDR3 DNA sequence: TGTGCCAGCAGTTTCCTGGGACTAGCGGGGGACAATGAGCAGTTCTTC. Its translation: CASSFLGLAGDNEQFF. The V gene is TRBV7-3, the J gene TRBJ2-1; the match to TRBD2 covers 14 bases. V gave up 6 bases and J gave up 5 bases; unmatched junction bases: 6. Per germline, CDR1 SGHTA and CDR2 FQGTGA. This CDR3 is built from 16 residues.

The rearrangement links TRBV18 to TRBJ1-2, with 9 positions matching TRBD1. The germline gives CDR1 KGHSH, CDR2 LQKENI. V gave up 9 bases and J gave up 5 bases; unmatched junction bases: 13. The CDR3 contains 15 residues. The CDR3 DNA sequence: TGTGCCAGTTCTGAAAACGCCGGGACAGGGTATGGCTACACCTTC. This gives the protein CASSENAGTGYGYTF.

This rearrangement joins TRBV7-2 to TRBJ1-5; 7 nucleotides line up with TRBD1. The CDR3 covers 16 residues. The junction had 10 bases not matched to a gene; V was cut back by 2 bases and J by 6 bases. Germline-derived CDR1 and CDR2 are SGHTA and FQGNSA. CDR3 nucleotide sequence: TGTGCCAGCAGCTTACACTGGACAGGAAACGGTCAGCCCCAGCATTTT. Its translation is CASSLHWTGNGQPQHF.

DNA for the CDR3: TGTGCCAGCAGCCCCGGACAGGGGCGGGGCTACACCTTC. This codes for CASSPGQGRGYTF. The genes are TRBV5-6 and TRBJ1-2, with TRBD1 matching over 9 bases. The CDR3 totals 13 residues. From germline, CDR1 is SGHDT and CDR2 YYEEEE. V lost 4 bases to trimming and J lost 8 bases; unmatched junction nucleotides: 6.

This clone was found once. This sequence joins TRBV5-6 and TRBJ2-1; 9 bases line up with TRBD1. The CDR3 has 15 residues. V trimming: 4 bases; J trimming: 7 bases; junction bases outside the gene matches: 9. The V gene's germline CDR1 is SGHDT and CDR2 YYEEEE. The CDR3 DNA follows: TGTGCCAGCAGCAACCCCGGGACAGGGAAAAATGAGCAGTTCTTC. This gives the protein CASSNPGTGKNEQFF.

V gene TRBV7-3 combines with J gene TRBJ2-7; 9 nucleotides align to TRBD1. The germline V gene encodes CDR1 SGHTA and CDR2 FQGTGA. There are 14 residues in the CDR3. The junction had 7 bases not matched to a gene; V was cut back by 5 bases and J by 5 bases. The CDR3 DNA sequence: TGTGCCAGCAGCGTGGGACAGGGTATTCACGAGCAGTACTTC. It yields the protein CASSVGQGIHEQYF. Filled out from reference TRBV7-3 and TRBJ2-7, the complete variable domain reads GAGVSQTPSNKVTEKGKYVELRCDPISGHTALYWYRQSLGQGPEFLIYFQGTGAADDSGLPNDRFFAVRPEGSVSTLKIQRTERGDSAVYLCASSVGQGIHEQYFGPGTRLTVT.

The CDR3 spells CASSLGSVQFF. In DNA, the CDR3 is TGTGCCAGCAGTTTAGGTAGCGTGCAGTTCTTC. The rearrangement uses TRBV28 and TRBJ2-1, with D perhaps TRBD2 (5 bases). Germline CDR1 and CDR2: MDHEN and SYDVKM. CDR3 size: 11 residues. The V gene lost 2 bases and the J gene lost 12 bases, with 8 bases spanning the gap.

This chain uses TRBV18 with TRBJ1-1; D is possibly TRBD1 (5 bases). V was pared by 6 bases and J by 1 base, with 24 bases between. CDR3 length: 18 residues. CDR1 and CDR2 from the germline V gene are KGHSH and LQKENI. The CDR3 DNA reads TGTGCCAGCTCGTATTCCCGGGGGATTGGGAAAACGAACACTGAAGCTTTCTTT. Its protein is CASSYSRGIGKTNTEAFF.

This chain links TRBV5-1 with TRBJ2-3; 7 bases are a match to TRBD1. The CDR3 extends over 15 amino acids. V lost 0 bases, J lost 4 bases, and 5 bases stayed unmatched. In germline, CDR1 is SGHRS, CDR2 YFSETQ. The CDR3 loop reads CASSLDRGLADTQYF. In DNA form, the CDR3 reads TGCGCCAGCAGCTTGGACAGGGGCCTGGCAGATACGCAGTATTTT.